This T cell receptor (beta chain) comes out of a study of blood T cell repertoires in COVID-19. Study in general: Researchers got acute and convalescent COVID-19 samples from the United States, Italy and Spain. PBMCs, B-cell-depleted T cells, or T cells were the source of the cDNA or gDNA that made up the material.

Participant reports of clinical history set cohort assignment. V was trimmed by 2 bases and J by 4 bases, leaving 9 bases between them. Germline CDR1 SGHNT, CDR2 YYREEE (reference sequence). The CDR3 consists of 13 residues. TCRdb's copy holds only in-frame clones and misses some; the assay was immunoSEQ multiplex PCR. The sample contains 380,000 or so clones, over 75% of which appear only once. This clone has just a few counts. V gene TRBV5-4 combines with J gene TRBJ1-2; no clear D gene. Sequencing input: PBMCs or T cells enriched from blood (not recorded which). The source of this sequence is a woman under 40 with acute COVID-19. The CDR3 DNA is TGTGCCAGCAGCTTAATAGCGGGCTATGGCTACACCTTC. Translated, it gives CASSLIAGYGYTF.